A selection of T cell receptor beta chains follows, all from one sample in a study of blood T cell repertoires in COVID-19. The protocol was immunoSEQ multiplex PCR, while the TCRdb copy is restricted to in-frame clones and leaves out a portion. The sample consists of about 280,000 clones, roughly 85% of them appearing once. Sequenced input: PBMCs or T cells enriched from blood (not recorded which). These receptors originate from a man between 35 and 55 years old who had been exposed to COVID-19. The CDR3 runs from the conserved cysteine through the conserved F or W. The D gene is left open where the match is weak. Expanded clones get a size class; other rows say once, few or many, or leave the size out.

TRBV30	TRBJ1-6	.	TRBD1	CAWGRQGGNNSPLHF	TGTGCCTGGGGAAGACAGGGAGGAAACAATTCACCCCTCCACTTT
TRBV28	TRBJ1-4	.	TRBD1	CASRKTGQTEKLFF	TGTGCCAGCAGAAAGACAGGGCAAACTGAAAAACTGTTTTTT
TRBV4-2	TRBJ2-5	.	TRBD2	CASSQDGPSGIPETQYF	TGTGCCAGCAGCCAAGATGGTCCTAGCGGGATACCGGAGACCCAGTACTTC
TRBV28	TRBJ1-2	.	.	CASSLEAAGSYGYTF	TGTGCCAGCAGTTTAGAGGCGGCTGGGTCTTATGGCTACACCTTC
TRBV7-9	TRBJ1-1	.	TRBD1	CASSSQGIEAFF	TGTGCCAGCAGCTCACAGGGGATTGAAGCTTTCTTT
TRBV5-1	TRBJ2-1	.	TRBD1	CASNDRVSSYNEQFF	TGCGCCAGCAATGACAGGGTAAGCTCCTACAATGAGCAGTTCTTC
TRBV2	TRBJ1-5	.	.	CASRVGQPQHF	TGTGCCAGCAGGGTCGGTCAGCCCCAGCATTTT
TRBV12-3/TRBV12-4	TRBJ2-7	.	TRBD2	CASRLAGSYEQYF	TGTGCCAGCCGACTAGCGGGTTCCTACGAGCAGTACTTC
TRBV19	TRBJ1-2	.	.	CASSIRSVYGYTF	TGTGCCAGTAGTATCCGTTCGGTTTATGGCTACACCTTC
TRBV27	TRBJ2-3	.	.	CASSWGGDTQYF	TGTGCCAGCAGTTGGGGCGGAGATACGCAGTATTTT
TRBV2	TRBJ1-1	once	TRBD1	CASTTGVGAEAFF	TGTGCCAGCACGACAGGGGTTGGTGCTGAAGCTTTCTTT
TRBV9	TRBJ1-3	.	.	CASSVSVAGNTIYF	TGTGCCAGCAGCGTTAGTGTGGCTGGAAACACCATATATTTT
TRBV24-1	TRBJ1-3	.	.	CATRSNPPGNTIYF	TGTGCCACCAGATCGAATCCCCCCGGGAACACCATATATTTT
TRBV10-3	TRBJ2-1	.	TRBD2	CAISGPSGQPSGEQFF	TGTGCCATCAGTGGTCCTAGCGGGCAACCCTCGGGTGAGCAGTTCTTC
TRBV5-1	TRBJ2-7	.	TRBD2	CASRLGSSGSYEQYF	TGCGCCAGCAGATTGGGTTCTAGCGGTAGCTACGAGCAGTACTTC
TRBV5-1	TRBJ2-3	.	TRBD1	CASSPLGGLSTDTQYF	TGCGCCAGCAGCCCGTTAGGGGGCCTTTCCACAGATACGCAGTATTTT
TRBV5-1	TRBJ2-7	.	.	CASSLEQTYEQYF	TGCGCCAGCAGCTTGGAACAAACCTACGAGCAGTACTTC
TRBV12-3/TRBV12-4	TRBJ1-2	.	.	CASSFYRLHGYTF	TGTGCCAGCAGTTTTTATCGGTTACATGGCTACACCTTC
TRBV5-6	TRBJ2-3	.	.	CASSFSTDTQYF	TGTGCCAGCAGCTTTAGTACAGATACGCAGTATTTT